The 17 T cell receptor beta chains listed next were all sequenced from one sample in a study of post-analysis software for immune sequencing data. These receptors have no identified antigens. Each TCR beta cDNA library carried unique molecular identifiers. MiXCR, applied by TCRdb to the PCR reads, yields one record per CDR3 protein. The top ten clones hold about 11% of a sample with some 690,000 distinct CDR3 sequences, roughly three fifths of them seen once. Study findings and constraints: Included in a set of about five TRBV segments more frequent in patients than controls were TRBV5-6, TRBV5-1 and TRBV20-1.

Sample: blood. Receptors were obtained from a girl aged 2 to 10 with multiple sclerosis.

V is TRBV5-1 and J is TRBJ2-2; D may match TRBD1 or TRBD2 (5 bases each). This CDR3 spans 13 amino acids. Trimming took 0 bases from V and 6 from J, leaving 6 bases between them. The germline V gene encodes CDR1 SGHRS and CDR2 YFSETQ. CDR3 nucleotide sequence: TGCGCCAGCAGCTTGGCGGGGCCCGGGGAGCTGTTTTTT. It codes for CASSLAGPGELFF.

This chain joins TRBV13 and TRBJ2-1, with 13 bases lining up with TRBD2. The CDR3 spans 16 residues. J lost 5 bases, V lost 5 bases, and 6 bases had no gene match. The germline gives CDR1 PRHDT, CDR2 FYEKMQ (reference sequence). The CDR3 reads CASSPRTSGRNNEQFF. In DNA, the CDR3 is TGTGCCAGCAGCCCCCGGACTAGCGGGAGAAACAATGAGCAGTTCTTC.

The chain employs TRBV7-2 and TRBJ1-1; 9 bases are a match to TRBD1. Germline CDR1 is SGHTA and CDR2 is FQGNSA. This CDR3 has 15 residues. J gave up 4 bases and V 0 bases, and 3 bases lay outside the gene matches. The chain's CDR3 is CASSLAQGARTEAFF. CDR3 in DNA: TGTGCCAGCAGCTTAGCACAGGGGGCGCGCACTGAAGCTTTCTTT.

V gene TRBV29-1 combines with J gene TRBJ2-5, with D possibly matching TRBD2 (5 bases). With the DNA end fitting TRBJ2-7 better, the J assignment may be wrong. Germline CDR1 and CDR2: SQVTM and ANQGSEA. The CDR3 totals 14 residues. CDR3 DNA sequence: TGCAGCGTTGTGTTCGCGGAGGTGGGTGGCGAGCAGTACTTC. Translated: CSVVFAEVGGEQYF.

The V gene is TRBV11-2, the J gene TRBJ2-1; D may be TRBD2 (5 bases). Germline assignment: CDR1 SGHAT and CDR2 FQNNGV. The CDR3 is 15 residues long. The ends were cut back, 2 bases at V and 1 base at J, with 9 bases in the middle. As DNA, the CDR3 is TGTGCCAGCAGCTTAAGGAGGACGTCCTACAATGAGCAGTTCTTC. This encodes CASSLRRTSYNEQFF. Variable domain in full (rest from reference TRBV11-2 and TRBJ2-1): EAGVAQSPRYKIIEKRQSVAFWCNPISGHATLYWYQQILGQGPKLLIQFQNNGVVDDSQLPKDRFSAERLKGVDSTLKIQPAKLEDSAVYLCASSLRRTSYNEQFFGPGTRLTVL.

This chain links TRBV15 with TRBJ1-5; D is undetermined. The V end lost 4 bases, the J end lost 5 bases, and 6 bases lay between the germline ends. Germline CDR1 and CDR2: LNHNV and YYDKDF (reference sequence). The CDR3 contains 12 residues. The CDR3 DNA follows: TGTGCCACCAGCATCAATGATCAGCCCCAGCATTTT. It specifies CATSINDQPQHF.

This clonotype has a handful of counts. CDR3 residues: CASSDEGAYEQYF. DNA of the CDR3: TGTGCCAGCAGTGACGAGGGGGCCTACGAGCAGTACTTC. V is TRBV25-1 and J is TRBJ2-7; tentative D call: TRBD1 (6 bases). V lost 3 bases, J lost 2 bases, and 8 bases lay in between. The CDR3 spans 13 residues. Germline CDR1 MGHDK, CDR2 SYGVNS.

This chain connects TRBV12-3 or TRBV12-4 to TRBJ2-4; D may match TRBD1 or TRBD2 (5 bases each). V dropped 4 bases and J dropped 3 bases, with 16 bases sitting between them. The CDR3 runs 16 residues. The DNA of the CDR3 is TGTGCCAGCAGTTCCCAGGGACCTGAAGACAAAAACATTCAGTACTTC. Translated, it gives CASSSQGPEDKNIQYF.

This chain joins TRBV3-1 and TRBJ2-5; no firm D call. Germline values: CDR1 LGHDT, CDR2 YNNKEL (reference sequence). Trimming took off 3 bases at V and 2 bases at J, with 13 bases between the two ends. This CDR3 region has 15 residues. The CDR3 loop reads CASSQAPGRQETQYF. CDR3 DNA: TGTGCCAGCAGCCAGGCCCCCGGTAGACAAGAGACCCAGTACTTC.

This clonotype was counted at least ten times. The DNA for the CDR3 is TGTGCCAGCAGCCTAACGACTAGCGGGAGGGTCCATGAGCAGTTCTTC. It yields the protein CASSLTTSGRVHEQFF. The rearrangement uses TRBV7-9 and TRBJ2-1, with TRBD2 identical over 14 bases. V was clipped by 5 bases and J by 8 bases; unmatched bases: 8. The CDR3 runs to 16 residues. CDR1 SEHNR and CDR2 FQNEAQ come from the germline V gene (reference sequence).

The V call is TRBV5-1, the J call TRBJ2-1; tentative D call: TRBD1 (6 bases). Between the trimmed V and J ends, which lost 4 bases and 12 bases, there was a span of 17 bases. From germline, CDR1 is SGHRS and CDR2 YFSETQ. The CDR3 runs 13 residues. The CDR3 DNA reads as TGCGCCAGCAGCCGCAGACAGGATTCTGGGCAGTTCTTC. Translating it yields CASSRRQDSGQFF.

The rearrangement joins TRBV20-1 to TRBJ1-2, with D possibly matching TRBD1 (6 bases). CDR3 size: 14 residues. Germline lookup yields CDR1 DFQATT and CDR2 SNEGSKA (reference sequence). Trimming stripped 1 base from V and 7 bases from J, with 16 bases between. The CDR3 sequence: CSARGRGASSGYTF. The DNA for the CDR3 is TGCAGTGCTAGAGGACGGGGGGCGAGCTCTGGCTACACCTTC.

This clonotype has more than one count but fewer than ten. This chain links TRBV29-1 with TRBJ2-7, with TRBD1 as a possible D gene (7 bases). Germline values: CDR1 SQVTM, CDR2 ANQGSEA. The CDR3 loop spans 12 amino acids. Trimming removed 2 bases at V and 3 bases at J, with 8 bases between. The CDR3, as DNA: TGCAGCGTTGAACAGGGGGGCTACGAGCAGTACTTC. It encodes CSVEQGGYEQYF.

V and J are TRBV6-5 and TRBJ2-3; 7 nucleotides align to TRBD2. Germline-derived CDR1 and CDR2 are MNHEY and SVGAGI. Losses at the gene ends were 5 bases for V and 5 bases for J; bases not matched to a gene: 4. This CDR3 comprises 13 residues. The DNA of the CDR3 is TGTGCCAGCAGTCGGCAGCGGGAAGATACGCAGTATTTT. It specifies CASSRQREDTQYF.

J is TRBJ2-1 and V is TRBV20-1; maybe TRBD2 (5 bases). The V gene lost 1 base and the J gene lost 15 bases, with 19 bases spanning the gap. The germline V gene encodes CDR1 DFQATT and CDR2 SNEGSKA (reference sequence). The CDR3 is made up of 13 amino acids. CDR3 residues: CSARGPTTVVSFF. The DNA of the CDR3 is TGCAGTGCTAGAGGCCCGACTACGGTGGTCTCGTTCTTC.

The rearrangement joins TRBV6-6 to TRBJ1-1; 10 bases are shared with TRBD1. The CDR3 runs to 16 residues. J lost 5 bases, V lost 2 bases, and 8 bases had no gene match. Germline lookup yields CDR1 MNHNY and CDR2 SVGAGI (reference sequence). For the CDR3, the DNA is TGTGCCAGCAGTTACACACGGGACAGGGGAAAAACTGAAGCTTTCTTT. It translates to CASSYTRDRGKTEAFF.

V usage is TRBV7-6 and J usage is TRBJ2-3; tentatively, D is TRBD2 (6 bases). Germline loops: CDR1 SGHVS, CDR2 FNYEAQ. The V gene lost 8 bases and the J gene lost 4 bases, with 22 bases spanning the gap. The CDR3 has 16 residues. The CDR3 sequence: CASRNPLAEHADTQYF. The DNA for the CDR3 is TGTGCCAGCCGCAACCCATTAGCGGAGCACGCAGATACGCAGTATTTT.